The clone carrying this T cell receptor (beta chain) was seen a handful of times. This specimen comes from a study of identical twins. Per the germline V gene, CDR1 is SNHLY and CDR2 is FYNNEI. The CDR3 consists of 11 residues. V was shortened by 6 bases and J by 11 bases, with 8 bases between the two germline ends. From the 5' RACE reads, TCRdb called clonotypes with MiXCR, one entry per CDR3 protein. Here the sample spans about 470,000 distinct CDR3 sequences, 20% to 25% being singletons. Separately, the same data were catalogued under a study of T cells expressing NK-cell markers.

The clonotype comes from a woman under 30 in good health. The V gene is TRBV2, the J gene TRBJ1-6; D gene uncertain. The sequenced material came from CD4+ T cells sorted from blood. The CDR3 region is CASSRDAPLHF. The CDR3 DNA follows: TGTGCCAGCAGCCGAGATGCACCCCTCCACTTT.